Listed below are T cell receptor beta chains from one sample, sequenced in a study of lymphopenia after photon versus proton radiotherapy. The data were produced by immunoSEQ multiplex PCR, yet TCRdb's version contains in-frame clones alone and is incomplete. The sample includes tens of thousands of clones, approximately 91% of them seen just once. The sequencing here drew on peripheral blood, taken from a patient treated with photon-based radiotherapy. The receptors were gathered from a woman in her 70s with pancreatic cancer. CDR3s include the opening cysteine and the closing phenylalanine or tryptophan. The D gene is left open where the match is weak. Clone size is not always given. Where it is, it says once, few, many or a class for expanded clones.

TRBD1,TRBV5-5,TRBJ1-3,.,TGTGCCAGCAGCTCGGACAGGGTTGGAAACACCATATATTTT,CASSSDRVGNTIYF
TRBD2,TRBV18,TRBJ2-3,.,TGTGCCAGCTCACCACTGGCGCCTAGCGGAAAGATCACAGATACGCAGTATTTT,CASSPLAPSGKITDTQYF
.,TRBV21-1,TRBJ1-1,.,TGTGCCAGCAGCAAAGTCCCAGGGACAGCGAACACTGAAGCTTTCTTT,CASSKVPGTANTEAFF
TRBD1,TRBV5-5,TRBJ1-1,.,TGTGCCAGCAGCTTGCGGACGACAGGGGCTGAAGCTTTCTTT,CASSLRTTGAEAFF
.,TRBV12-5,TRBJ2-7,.,TGTGCTAGTGGTTTGGCAGGGTCCTACGAGCAGTACTTC,CASGLAGSYEQYF
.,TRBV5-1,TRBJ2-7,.,TGCGCCAGCAGCGTGGAAGCGTCCTACGAGCAGTACTTC,CASSVEASYEQYF
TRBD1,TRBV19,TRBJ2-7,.,TGTGCCAGTAGTGTCTCCGGGACAGTTGCGTGGGAGCAGTACTTC,CASSVSGTVAWEQYF
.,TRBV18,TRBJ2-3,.,TGTGCCAGCACTTACGGGACTTCGACAGATACGCAGTATTTT,CASTYGTSTDTQYF
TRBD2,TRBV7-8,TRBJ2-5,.,TGTGCCACCCAAATCGGGACTAGCGAAGAGACCCAGTACTTC,CATQIGTSEETQYF
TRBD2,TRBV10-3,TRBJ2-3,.,TGTGCCATCAGACCGGGACTAGCAACAGATACGCAGTATTTT,CAIRPGLATDTQYF
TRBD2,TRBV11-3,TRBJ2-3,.,TGTGCCAGCAGCGGCAAGGGACTAGCGGGAGGAGATACGCAGTATTTT,CASSGKGLAGGDTQYF
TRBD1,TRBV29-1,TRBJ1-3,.,TGCAGCGTAGGGACAGGCGCTGGAAACACCATATATTTT,CSVGTGAGNTIYF
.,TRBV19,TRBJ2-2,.,TGTGCCAGTAGTATAGAGCGGAACACCGGGGAGCTGTTTTTT,CASSIERNTGELFF
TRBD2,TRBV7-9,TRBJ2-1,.,TGTGCCAGCAGCGTAACTAGCGGGCTCTACAATGAGCAGTTCTTC,CASSVTSGLYNEQFF
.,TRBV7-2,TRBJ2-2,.,TGTGCCAGCAGCTTAGATAGTCTCCGTGGCAGCACCGGGGAGCTGTTTTTT,CASSLDSLRGSTGELFF
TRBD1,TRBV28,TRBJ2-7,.,TGTGCCAGCACTGGGACAGCCCCCCGCTACGAGCAGTACTTC,CASTGTAPRYEQYF
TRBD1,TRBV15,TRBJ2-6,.,TGTGCCACCAGCAGACCGGGACAGGGGAGTTCAGGGGCCAACGTCCTGACTTTC,CATSRPGQGSSGANVLTF
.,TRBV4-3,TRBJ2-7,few,TGCGCCAGCAGCCCCAATGCGGTGGGGTACGAGCAGTACTTC,CASSPNAVGYEQYF
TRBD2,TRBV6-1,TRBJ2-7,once,TGTGCCAGCAGTGAAGCAGGGGAGGGCGAGCAGTACTTC,CASSEAGEGEQYF
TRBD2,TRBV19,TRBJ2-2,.,TGTGCCAGTAGTACAATAGCGGGGGCGAACACCGGGGAGCTGTTTTTT,CASSTIAGANTGELFF
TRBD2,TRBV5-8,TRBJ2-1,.,TGTGCCGGAAGCGGGAGGGCTTACAATGAGCAGTTCTTC,CAGSGRAYNEQFF
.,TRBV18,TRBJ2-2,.,TGTGCCAGCTCACCGCTCTTCAGCGGGACACACACCGGGGAGCTGTTTTTT,CASSPLFSGTHTGELFF
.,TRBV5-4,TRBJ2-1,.,TGTGCCAGCAGCTCCCCGACCCCTAATGAGCAGTTCTTC,CASSSPTPNEQFF
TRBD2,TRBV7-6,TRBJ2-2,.,TGTGCCAGCAGCCTACTAGCGGGATTAAACACCGGGGAGCTGTTTTTT,CASSLLAGLNTGELFF
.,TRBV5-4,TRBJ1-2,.,TGTGCCAGCAGCTACCAAAACTATGGCTACACCTTC,CASSYQNYGYTF
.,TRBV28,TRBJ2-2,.,TGTGCCAGCAGTCTTCCTGGCCGGGACCCCGGGGAGCTGTTTTTT,CASSLPGRDPGELFF
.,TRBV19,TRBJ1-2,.,TGTGCCAGTAGTATCGTCCTGGGTAACTATGGCTACACCTTC,CASSIVLGNYGYTF
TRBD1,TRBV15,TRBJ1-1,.,TGTGCCACCAGCAGTTATCGGGGACAGGGGGTGTTGAAGGCTTTCTTT,CATSSYRGQGVLKAFF
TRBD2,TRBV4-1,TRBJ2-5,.,TGCGCCAGCAGCCAAGATGGGCCGGGGGGGACCCAAGAGACCCAGTACTTC,CASSQDGPGGTQETQYF
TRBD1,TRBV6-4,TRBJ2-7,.,TGTGCCAGCAGTCGGGACAGAAACACCTACGAGCAGTACTTC,CASSRDRNTYEQYF
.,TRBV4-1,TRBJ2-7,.,TGCGCCAGCAGCCACAGCGCCGGCGGGGAAAAGTACGAGCAGTACTTC,CASSHSAGGEKYEQYF
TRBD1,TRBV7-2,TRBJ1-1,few,TGTGCCAGCAGCTTAGAATCGCAGGGGGTCTCGAGGGCTGAAGCTTTCTTT,CASSLESQGVSRAEAFF
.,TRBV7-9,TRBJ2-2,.,TGTGCCAGCAGCCCAAGTGAGGTGCCTAACGGGGAGCTGTTTTTT,CASSPSEVPNGELFF
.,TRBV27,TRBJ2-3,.,TGTGCCAGCAGTTCGCAAGATACGCAGTATTTT,CASSSQDTQYF
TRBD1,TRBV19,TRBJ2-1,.,TGTGCCAGTAAGGGGACAGGGATCCGGAATGAGCAGTTCTTC,CASKGTGIRNEQFF
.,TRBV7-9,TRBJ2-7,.,TGTGCCAGCAGCGCGACAACAGGGAGCGGCTACGAGCAGTACTTC,CASSATTGSGYEQYF
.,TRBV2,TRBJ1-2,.,TGTGCCAGCAAAGCCGGTGGGGCCAGCTATGGCTACACCTTC,CASKAGGASYGYTF
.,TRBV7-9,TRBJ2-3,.,TGTGCCAGCAGCCGGGGTGTGAGCACAGATACGCAGTATTTT,CASSRGVSTDTQYF
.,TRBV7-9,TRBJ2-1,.,TGTGCCAGCAGCTTAGCTTCCGGTTTAGGGGGGGGCGGTGAGCAGTTCTTC,CASSLASGLGGGGEQFF
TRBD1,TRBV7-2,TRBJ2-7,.,TGTGCCAGCAGCTTAATTGGACAGGATTCCTCCTACGAGCAGTACTTC,CASSLIGQDSSYEQYF
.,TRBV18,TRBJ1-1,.,TGTGCCAGCTCATCCAGGGGAGGGGCCACTGAAGCTTTCTTT,CASSSRGGATEAFF
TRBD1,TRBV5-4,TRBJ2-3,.,TGTGCCAGCAGCAAGACCACGGGACAGGGGGAAGATACGCAGTATTTT,CASSKTTGQGEDTQYF